This T cell receptor (beta chain) was observed in a study of identical twins. The length of the CDR3 is 15 residues. Unmatched junction bases numbered 2, after V lost 1 base and J lost 3 bases. Germline loops: CDR1 LNHNV, CDR2 YYDKDF (reference sequence). MiXCR, run by TCRdb on the 5' RACE reads, gives a single entry per CDR3 protein. The sample lists approximately 260,000 distinct CDR3 sequences; about 9% were seen once. This sample also belongs to another study, concerning yellow fever vaccine responses in identical twins.

The clonotype originates from a woman aged 18-29 years in good health. V is TRBV15 and J is TRBJ1-1; TRBD1 matches 10 bases. Sequenced input: CD8+ T cells sorted from blood. CDR3 in DNA: TGTGCCACCAGCAGAGCAGGACAGGGGGACACTGAAGCTTTCTTT. It codes for CATSRAGQGDTEAFF.